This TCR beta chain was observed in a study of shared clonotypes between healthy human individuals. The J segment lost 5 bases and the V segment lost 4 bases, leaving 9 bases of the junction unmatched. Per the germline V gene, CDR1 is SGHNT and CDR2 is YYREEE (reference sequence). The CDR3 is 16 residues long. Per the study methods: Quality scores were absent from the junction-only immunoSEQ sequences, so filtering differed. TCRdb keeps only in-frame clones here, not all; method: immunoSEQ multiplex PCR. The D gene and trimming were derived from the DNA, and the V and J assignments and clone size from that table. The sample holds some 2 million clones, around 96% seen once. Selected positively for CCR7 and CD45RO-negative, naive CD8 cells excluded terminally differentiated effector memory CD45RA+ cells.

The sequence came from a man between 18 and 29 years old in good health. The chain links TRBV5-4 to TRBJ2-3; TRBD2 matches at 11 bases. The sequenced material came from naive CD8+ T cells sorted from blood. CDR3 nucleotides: TGTGCCAGCAGCCTCAGACTAGCGGGATTGGTAGATACGCAGTATTTT. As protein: CASSLRLAGLVDTQYF.